Shown below are 21 T cell receptor beta chains from a single sample sequenced in a study of T cell repertoires in cytomegalovirus infection. These TCRs are of unknown antigen specificity. TCRdb passed the reads through MiXCR, listing each CDR3 protein once. This sample yields about 920,000 distinct CDR3 sequences, of which around 32% are seen a single time; 10% to 15% belongs to the top ten. This specimen consisted of cultured CD8+ T cells from PBMCs, obtained from culture after CMV antigen stimulation. All receptors derive from a human donor in good health (CMV status not recorded). Some clones in this sample may be carry-over from other donors' samples.

This clonotype has only a few counts. The chain combines TRBV12-3 or TRBV12-4 with TRBJ1-2; no clear D gene. The CDR3 length is 14 residues. The V gene lost 3 bases and the J gene lost 2 bases, with 10 bases spanning the gap. The CDR3 DNA is TGTGCCAGCAGTTTGTACCCGGAAAACTATGGCTACACCTTC. Translating gives CASSLYPENYGYTF.

This chain joins TRBV7-8 and TRBJ2-7; D ambiguous. Trimming took off 4 bases at V and 0 bases at J, with 7 bases between the two ends. The CDR3 sequence is 13 residues long. Per germline, CDR1 SGHVS and CDR2 FQNEAQ. The CDR3 region has the DNA TGTGCCAGCAGCTCAAGCCCCTCCTACGAGCAGTACTTC. Encoded protein: CASSSSPSYEQYF.

The V call is TRBV6-8, the J call TRBJ1-5, with D possibly being TRBD1 (5 bases). This CDR3 spans 15 amino acids. V was cut by 9 bases and J by 1 base, with 16 bases left in between. The germline gives CDR1 MNHGY, CDR2 SAAAGT. The CDR3 coding sequence is TGTGCCAGTAAAGACAGTGCCGGGAGCAATCAGCCCCAGCATTTT. Encoded protein: CASKDSAGSNQPQHF.

This clonotype was observed a handful of times. The V gene is TRBV4-1, the J gene TRBJ1-6, with D maybe TRBD1 (6 bases). V shed 0 bases and J shed 3 bases, with 15 bases lying between them. Germline CDR1 and CDR2: MGHRA and YSYEKL. The CDR3 sequence is 18 residues long. In DNA form, the CDR3 reads TGCGCCAGCAGCCAAGAAGGAGGACAGTTCAGCTATAATTCACCCCTCCACTTT. Encoded protein: CASSQEGGQFSYNSPLHF.

The chain recombines TRBV19 with TRBJ2-5; D is uncertain. CDR1 is LNHDA and CDR2 is SQIVND in the germline V gene (reference sequence). The V end lost 8 bases, the J end lost 1 base, and 5 bases lay between the germline ends. The CDR3 loop spans 11 amino acids. CDR3 in amino acids: CASAAQETQYF. CDR3 sequence (DNA): TGTGCCAGTGCCGCCCAAGAGACCCAGTACTTC.

This clonotype was seen only a few times. The chain carries TRBV5-6 and TRBJ1-5; D gene ambiguous. Trimming took 1 base from V and 4 from J, leaving 12 bases between them. Germline CDR1 reads SGHDT; CDR2 reads YYEEEE. The CDR3 is 15 amino acids. The DNA of the CDR3 is TGTGCCAGCAGCTTGAAAGGGTTTGGGAATCAGCCCCAGCATTTT. It codes for CASSLKGFGNQPQHF.

This chain links TRBV9 with TRBJ2-3; 8 nucleotides match TRBD1. V trimming: 0 bases; J trimming: 5 bases; junction bases outside the gene matches: 5. The CDR3 is made up of 15 amino acids. Per the germline V gene, CDR1 is SGDLS and CDR2 is YYNGEE. In DNA, the CDR3 is TGTGCCAGCAGCGTAGCAGGGGGCCTCGGAGATACGCAGTATTTT. Residues: CASSVAGGLGDTQYF.

This chain joins TRBV10-3 and TRBJ2-6; 9 positions agree with TRBD1. Losses at the gene ends were 3 bases for V and 0 bases for J; bases not matched to a gene: 6. Germline loops: CDR1 ENHRY, CDR2 SYGVKD. CDR3 length: 18 amino acids. CDR3 amino acids: CAISDRGQGSSGANVLTF. DNA for the CDR3: TGTGCCATCAGTGACCGCGGACAGGGGAGCTCTGGGGCCAACGTCCTGACTTTC.

In regard to this clonotype: Sequence at one end of the junction differs from germline and may be a read error. The V and J genes are TRBV7-9 and TRBJ2-2; 8 nucleotides agree with TRBD1. CDR3 length equals 16 residues. CDR1 and CDR2 from the germline V gene are SEHNR and FQNEAQ (reference sequence). As DNA, the CDR3 is TGTACCAGCAGCTCAACCGGGACAGGGAACACCGGGGAGCTGTTTTTT. It translates to CTSSSTGTGNTGELFF.

This clonotype was detected many times. V usage is TRBV7-2 and J usage is TRBJ2-1, with D uncertain. Between the trimmed V and J ends, which lost 4 bases and 8 bases, there was a span of 18 bases. There are 15 residues in the CDR3. Per germline, CDR1 SGHTA and CDR2 FQGNSA. CDR3 amino acids: CASSYSPLVEDEQFF. CDR3 DNA sequence: TGTGCCAGCAGCTACTCACCCCTAGTCGAGGATGAGCAGTTCTTC.

The chain recombines TRBV25-1 with TRBJ1-1, with unresolved D. Germline-derived CDR1 and CDR2 are MGHDK and SYGVNS. Trimming stripped 1 base from V and 2 bases from J, with 8 bases between. The CDR3 has 14 residues. The CDR3 is CASSESPVNTEAFF. DNA of the CDR3: TGTGCCAGCAGTGAATCCCCAGTCAACACTGAAGCTTTCTTT. Full variable domain (remainder filled in from reference TRBV25-1 and TRBJ1-1): EADIYQTPRYLVIGTGKKITLECSQTMGHDKMYWYQQDPGMELHLIHYSYGVNSTEKGDLSSESTVSRIRTEHFPLTLESARPSHTSQYLCASSESPVNTEAFFGQGTRLTVV.

This chain uses TRBV7-9 with TRBJ1-4; D is undetermined. The CDR3 has 16 amino acids. CDR1 is SEHNR, CDR2 FQNEAQ, per germline (reference sequence). Trimming removed 0 bases from V and 0 bases from J, with 8 bases in between. As DNA, the CDR3 is TGTGCCAGCAGCTTAGCGACCACGGCAACTAATGAAAAACTGTTTTTT. Protein: CASSLATTATNEKLFF.

The CDR3 coding sequence is TGTGCCAGCAGTCCCCTAAGGTATCAGAACTATGGCTACACCTTC. It encodes CASSPLRYQNYGYTF. The gene calls are TRBV27 and TRBJ1-2; D gene unclear. Germline CDR1 and CDR2: MNHEY and SMNVEV (reference sequence). V lost 5 bases and J lost 2, with 15 bases in between. CDR3 size: 15 residues.

This clonotype was seen only a few times. V and J are TRBV11-2 and TRBJ1-1, with no clear D. Deletions cut 3 bases from V and 2 bases from J, with 10 bases between. This CDR3 region has 14 residues. Germline assignment: CDR1 SGHAT and CDR2 FQNNGV. The CDR3 nucleotides read TGTGCCAGCAGCTTCGCCGGTCCTAACACTGAAGCTTTCTTT. Protein: CASSFAGPNTEAFF. Variable domain in full (rest from reference TRBV11-2 and TRBJ1-1): EAGVAQSPRYKIIEKRQSVAFWCNPISGHATLYWYQQILGQGPKLLIQFQNNGVVDDSQLPKDRFSAERLKGVDSTLKIQPAKLEDSAVYLCASSFAGPNTEAFFGQGTRLTVV.

This clonotype was detected only a few times. The V call is TRBV10-3, the J call TRBJ2-7, with D perhaps matching TRBD1 (6 bases). Between the trimmed V and J ends, which lost 8 bases and 3 bases, there was a span of 17 bases. Per the germline V gene, CDR1 is ENHRY and CDR2 is SYGVKD. The CDR3 runs 14 residues. The CDR3 reads CAIGRDIQFYEQYF. Here the CDR3 DNA reads TGTGCCATCGGACGGGACATCCAATTCTACGAGCAGTACTTC.

V is TRBV7-2 and J is TRBJ1-1; no firm D call. The germline CDR1 and CDR2 sequences are SGHTA and FQGNSA. V was shortened by 0 bases and J by 4 bases, with 12 bases between the two germline ends. The CDR3 sequence is 15 residues long. The CDR3 region is CASSLAAYAGTEAFF. As DNA, the CDR3 is TGTGCCAGCAGCTTAGCGGCTTATGCGGGCACTGAAGCTTTCTTT.

This clonotype was counted only a few times. V gene TRBV6-6 combines with J gene TRBJ1-4; D remains ambiguous. The CDR3 spans 15 residues. Trimming stripped 1 base from V and 6 bases from J, with 12 bases between. Per the germline V gene, CDR1 is MNHNY and CDR2 is SVGAGI (reference sequence). The CDR3 loop is CASSYLAASYEKLFF. The CDR3 DNA follows: TGTGCCAGCAGTTACTTAGCCGCCAGCTATGAAAAACTGTTTTTT.

The gene calls are TRBV7-9 and TRBJ2-1; 10 nucleotides line up with TRBD1. CDR3 length: 15 amino acids. Germline values: CDR1 SEHNR, CDR2 FQNEAQ (reference sequence). J gave up 7 bases and V 6 bases, and 9 bases lay outside the gene matches. CDR3 amino acids: CASRNRDRGLNEQFF. CDR3 bases: TGTGCCAGCAGAAACCGGGACAGGGGATTGAATGAGCAGTTCTTC. Full variable domain (missing parts from reference TRBV7-9 and TRBJ2-1): DTGVSQNPRHKITKRGQNVTFRCDPISEHNRLYWYRQTLGQGPEFLTYFQNEAQLEKSRLLSDRFSAERPKGSFSTLEIQRTEQGDSAMYLCASRNRDRGLNEQFFGPGTRLTVL.

This clonotype was picked up a small number of times. This rearrangement joins TRBV6-6 to TRBJ1-6; D gene uncertain. V dropped 6 bases and J dropped 4 bases, with 13 bases sitting between them. CDR3 length: 15 residues. Per germline, CDR1 MNHNY and CDR2 SVGAGI (reference sequence). This chain's CDR3 is CASSHIRGYNSPLHF. The CDR3 bases are TGTGCCAGCAGCCACATTCGGGGTTATAATTCACCCCTCCACTTT.

Ten or more counts support this clonotype. V gene TRBV7-6 combines with J gene TRBJ2-1; 10 bases are a match to TRBD1. Germline loops: CDR1 SGHVS, CDR2 FNYEAQ. V dropped 8 bases and J dropped 5; count of bases not matched to a gene: 6. This CDR3 region has 14 residues. The CDR3 nucleotides read TGTGCCAGCGGGGGGACAGGGGTCCACAATGAGCAGTTCTTC. This sequence encodes CASGGTGVHNEQFF.

V and J are TRBV13 and TRBJ2-2; TRBD1 matches at 9 bases. CDR3 length equals 17 residues. The V gene's germline CDR1 is PRHDT and CDR2 FYEKMQ (reference sequence). J lost 2 bases, V lost 6 bases, and 10 bases had no gene match. The CDR3 spells CASRSSPGQGNTGELFF. As DNA, the CDR3 is TGTGCCAGCAGATCAAGCCCGGGACAGGGTAACACCGGGGAGCTGTTTTTT.